This TCR beta chain was observed in a study of cytomegalovirus exposure and HLA in healthy donors. Looking at the study overall: The use of the same platform for the 120 validation repertoires and the roughly 730 first-cohort repertoires was reported by a later analysis.

Assay: immunoSEQ multiplex PCR; the TCRdb copy retains only in-frame clones and omits some. Among 150,000 to 180,000 clones listed, approximately 86% were seen once. The CDR3 covers 19 residues. CDR1 is PRHDT and CDR2 is FYEKMQ in the germline V gene (reference sequence). Trimming took off 4 bases at V and 5 bases at J, with 29 bases between the two ends. Study conclusions and caveats: It was 150 to 200 TCR beta chains that were listed as cytomegalovirus-associated. Diagnosis of cytomegalovirus status made by the classifier reportedly showed high specificity and sensitivity. That first-cohort TCR clusters tended to co-occur in the 90 to 150 validation repertoires was found in a later analysis.

This clone was found once. Its cognate antigen is unknown. This TCR derives from a human donor in good health. The sample consisted of PBMCs. The chain carries TRBV13 and TRBJ1-2, with D tentatively TRBD1 (5 bases). CDR3 DNA: TGTGCCAGCAGCTCAGACGCAAAAGTCCAGGGTAAAAGCCGTTATGGCTACACCTTC. Its translation is CASSSDAKVQGKSRYGYTF.